This TCR beta chain was captured in a study of blood T cells in healthy people across ages. Study-wide points: Roughly linear age-related decline in beta diversity appeared, significant by age around 38.

CDR1 and CDR2 (germline): DFQATT, SNEGSKA (reference sequence). Trimming stripped 0 bases from V and 6 bases from J, with 12 bases between. CDR3 length: 13 residues. This clonotype was seen ten or more times. Its target is not known. It was with a sample-barcoded 5' primer and a J-beta primer mix that a second PCR of roughly 6 to 11 cycles was run. Tags on each cDNA molecule came from a template-switch adaptor with 12 random nucleotides. MiXCR, run by TCRdb on the 5' RACE reads, gives a single entry per CDR3 protein. Found here are 600,000 to 800,000 distinct CDR3 sequences, 52% of them singletons; the top ten hold roughly 14%.

Input material: blood. The chain carries TRBV20-1 and TRBJ2-7; possible D gene TRBD1, 5 bases. The source is a woman of 80 years or more in good health. The CDR3 DNA sequence: TGCAGTGCTAGAGATGCCCCAGGGCGCGAGCAGTACTTC. The encoded protein is CSARDAPGREQYF.